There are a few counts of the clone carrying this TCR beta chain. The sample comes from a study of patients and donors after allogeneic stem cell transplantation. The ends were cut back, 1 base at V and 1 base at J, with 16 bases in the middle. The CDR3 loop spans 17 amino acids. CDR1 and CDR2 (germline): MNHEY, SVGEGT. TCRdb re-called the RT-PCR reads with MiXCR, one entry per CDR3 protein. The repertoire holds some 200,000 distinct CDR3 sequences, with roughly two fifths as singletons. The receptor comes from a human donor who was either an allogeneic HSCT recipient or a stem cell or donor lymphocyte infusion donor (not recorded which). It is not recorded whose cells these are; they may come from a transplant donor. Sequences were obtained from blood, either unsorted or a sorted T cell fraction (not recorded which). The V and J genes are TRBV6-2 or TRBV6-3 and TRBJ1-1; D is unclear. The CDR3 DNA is TGTGCCAGCAGTTACTGGCCCTCGACACGGGCGAACACTGAAGCTTTCTTT. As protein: CASSYWPSTRANTEAFF.